The T cell receptor beta chain under discussion was sequenced for a study of T cells after yellow fever vaccination. About the research overall: It was SMART-Seq v4 Ultra Low Input that prepared the fractions with low cell numbers.

Germline-derived CDR1 and CDR2 are DFQATT and SNEGSKA (reference sequence). CDR3 length equals 10 residues. V was trimmed by 6 bases and J by 10 bases, leaving 7 bases between them. TCRdb itself ran the 5' RACE reads through MiXCR, one entry per CDR3 protein. The sample shows around 610,000 distinct CDR3 sequences, roughly 13% of them seen only once. Concerning this clonotype: The target antigen is unknown.

Notes on the study in general: After the booster, over 95% of CD4 and more than 75% of CD8 primary-response clones were re-detected.

The origin of this receptor is a man aged 25-45 years who received the YFV17D yellow fever vaccine. This specimen consisted of PBMCs, obtained on the day of the yellow fever booster vaccination. This chain joins TRBV20-1 and TRBJ1-6; D gene unclear. The DNA for the CDR3 is TGCAGTGCCGCCGACTCACCCCTCCACTTT. It is translated as CSAADSPLHF.